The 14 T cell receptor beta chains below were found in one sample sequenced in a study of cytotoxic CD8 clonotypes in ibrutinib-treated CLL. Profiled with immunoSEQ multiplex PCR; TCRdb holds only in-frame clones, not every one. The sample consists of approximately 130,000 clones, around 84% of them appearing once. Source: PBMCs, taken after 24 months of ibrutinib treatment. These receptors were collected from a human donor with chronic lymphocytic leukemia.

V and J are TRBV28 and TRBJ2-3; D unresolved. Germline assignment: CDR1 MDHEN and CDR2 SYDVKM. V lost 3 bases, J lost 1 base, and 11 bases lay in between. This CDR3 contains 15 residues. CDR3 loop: CASSFRGLGTDTQYF. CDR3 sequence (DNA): TGTGCCAGCAGTTTTCGTGGGCTCGGCACAGATACGCAGTATTTT.

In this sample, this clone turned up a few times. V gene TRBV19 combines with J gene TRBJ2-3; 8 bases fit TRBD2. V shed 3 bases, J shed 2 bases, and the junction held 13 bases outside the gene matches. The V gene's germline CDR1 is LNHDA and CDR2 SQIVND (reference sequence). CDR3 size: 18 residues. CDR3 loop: CASSIDGTRGPPTDTQYF. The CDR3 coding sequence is TGTGCCAGTAGTATCGACGGGACTAGGGGTCCCCCCACAGATACGCAGTATTTT.

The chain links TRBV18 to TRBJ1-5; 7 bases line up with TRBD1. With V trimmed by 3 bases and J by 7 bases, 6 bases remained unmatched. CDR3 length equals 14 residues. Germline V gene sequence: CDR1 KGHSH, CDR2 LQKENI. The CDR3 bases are TGTGCCAGCTCACCTCCAGGGGGTGGACAGCCCCAGCATTTT. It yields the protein CASSPPGGGQPQHF.

Here the CDR3 DNA reads TGTGCCAGTAAGATGGGTCCCTCGCGCCTGGCGGATACGCAGTATTTT. Its translation is CASKMGPSRLADTQYF. This chain uses TRBV19 with TRBJ2-3; no firm D call. The germline V and J ends were trimmed by 7 bases and 6 bases, with 23 bases remaining between them. The CDR3 consists of 16 residues. The germline V gene has CDR1 LNHDA and CDR2 SQIVND (reference sequence).

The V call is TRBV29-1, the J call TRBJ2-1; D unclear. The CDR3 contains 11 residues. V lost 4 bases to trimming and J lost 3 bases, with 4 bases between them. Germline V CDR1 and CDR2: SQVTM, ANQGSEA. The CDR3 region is CSVVGYNEQFF. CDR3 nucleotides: TGCAGCGTTGTTGGCTACAATGAGCAGTTCTTC.

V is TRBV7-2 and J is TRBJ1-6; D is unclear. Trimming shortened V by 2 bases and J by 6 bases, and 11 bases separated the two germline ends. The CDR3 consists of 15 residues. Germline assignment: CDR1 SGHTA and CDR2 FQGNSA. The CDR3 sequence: CASSLNSPSNSPLHF. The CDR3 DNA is TGTGCCAGCAGCTTAAATTCCCCGAGTAATTCACCCCTCCACTTT.

The CDR3 loop reads CASRPGISGNTIYF. The CDR3 DNA reads as TGCGCCAGCAGGCCAGGGATTTCTGGAAACACCATATATTTT. The V call is TRBV4-1, the J call TRBJ1-3, with a weak D call TRBD1 (5 bases). This CDR3 has 14 amino acids. The germline gives CDR1 MGHRA, CDR2 YSYEKL. V gave up 6 bases and J gave up 1 base, with 10 bases separating them.

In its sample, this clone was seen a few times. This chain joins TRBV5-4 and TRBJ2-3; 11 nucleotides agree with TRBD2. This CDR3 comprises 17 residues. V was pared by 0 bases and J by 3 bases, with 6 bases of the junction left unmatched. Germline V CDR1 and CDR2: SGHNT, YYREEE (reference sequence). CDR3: CASSLVAGGPVTDTQYF. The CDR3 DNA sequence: TGTGCCAGCAGCTTGGTAGCGGGGGGGCCGGTAACAGATACGCAGTATTTT. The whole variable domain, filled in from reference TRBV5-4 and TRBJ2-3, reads ETGVTQSPTHLIKTRGQQVTLRCSSQSGHNTVSWYQQALGQGPQFIFQYYREEENGRGNFPPRFSGLQFPNYSSELNVNALELDDSALYLCASSLVAGGPVTDTQYFGPGTRLTVL.

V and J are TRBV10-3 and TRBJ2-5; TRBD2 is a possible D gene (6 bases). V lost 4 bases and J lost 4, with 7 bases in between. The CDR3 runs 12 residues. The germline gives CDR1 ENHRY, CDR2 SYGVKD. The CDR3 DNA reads TGTGCCATCAGTGGACTAGGAGAGACCCAGTACTTC. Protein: CAISGLGETQYF.

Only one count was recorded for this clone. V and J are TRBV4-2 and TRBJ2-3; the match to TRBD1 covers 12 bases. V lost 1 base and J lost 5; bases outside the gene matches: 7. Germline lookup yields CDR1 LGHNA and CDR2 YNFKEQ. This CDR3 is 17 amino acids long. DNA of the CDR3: TGTGCCAGCAGCCAAGGGCGGGGGACAGGGGGCGGAGATACGCAGTATTTT. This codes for CASSQGRGTGGGDTQYF.

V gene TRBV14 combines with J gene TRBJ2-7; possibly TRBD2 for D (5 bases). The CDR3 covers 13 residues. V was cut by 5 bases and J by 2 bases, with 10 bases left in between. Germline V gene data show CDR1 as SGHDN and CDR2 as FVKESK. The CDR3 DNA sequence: TGTGCCAGCAGCTTGTCGGGAACCTACGAGCAGTACTTC. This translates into CASSLSGTYEQYF.

The CDR3 DNA sequence: TGCAGCGGCCGAGAAGGGGAATACAATGAGCAGTTCTTC. Its translation: CSGREGEYNEQFF. V and J are TRBV29-1 and TRBJ2-1, with D perhaps matching TRBD1 (5 bases). This CDR3 is built from 13 residues. The V gene lost 7 bases and the J gene lost 4 bases, with 14 bases spanning the gap. Germline V gives CDR1 SQVTM, CDR2 ANQGSEA.

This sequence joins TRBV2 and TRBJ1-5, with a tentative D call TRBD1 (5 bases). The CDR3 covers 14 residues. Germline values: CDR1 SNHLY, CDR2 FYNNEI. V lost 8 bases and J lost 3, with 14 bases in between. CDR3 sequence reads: CASRFDRDNQPQHF. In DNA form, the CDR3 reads TGTGCCAGCCGATTTGACAGAGACAATCAGCCCCAGCATTTT. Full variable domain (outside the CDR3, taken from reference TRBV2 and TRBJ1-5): EPEVTQTPSHQVTQMGQEVILRCVPISNHLYFYWYRQILGQKVEFLVSFYNNEISEKSEIFDDQFSVERPDGSNFTLKIRSTKLEDSAMYFCASRFDRDNQPQHFGDGTRLSIL.

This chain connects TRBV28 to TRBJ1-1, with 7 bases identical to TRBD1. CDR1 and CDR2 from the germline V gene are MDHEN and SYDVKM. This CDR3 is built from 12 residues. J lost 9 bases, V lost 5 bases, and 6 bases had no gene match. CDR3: CASSTGVRQAFF. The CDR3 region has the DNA TGTGCCAGCAGTACAGGGGTGCGCCAAGCTTTCTTT.